A single sample gave rise to the 21 T cell receptor beta chains below, sequenced in a study of cytomegalovirus exposure and HLA in healthy donors. TCRdb keeps only in-frame clones here, not all; method: immunoSEQ multiplex PCR. Found here are roughly 330,000 clones, roughly 90% of them singletons; the top ten hold over 1%. Sequencing was carried out using PBMCs. These receptor sequences come from a woman aged 25 to 45 in good health and CMV-seropositive.

The chain carries TRBV29-1 and TRBJ2-3, with no clear D. Trimming cost V 1 base and J 1 base, with 6 bases left between them. There are 13 residues in the CDR3. Germline CDR1 SQVTM, CDR2 ANQGSEA. The CDR3 nucleotides read TGCAGCGTTGAAGGCGACGGCACAGATACGCAGTATTTT. Protein sequence: CSVEGDGTDTQYF.

The genes are TRBV5-4 and TRBJ2-7; 9 bases agree with TRBD1. The J segment lost 3 bases and the V segment lost 3 bases, leaving 7 bases of the junction unmatched. In germline, CDR1 is SGHNT, CDR2 YYREEE (reference sequence). The CDR3 consists of 15 residues. The CDR3: CASSSGPGQGYEQYF. The CDR3 DNA reads TGTGCCAGCAGCTCGGGACCGGGACAGGGCTACGAGCAGTACTTC.

This rearrangement joins TRBV2 to TRBJ2-7, with a possible D match to TRBD2 (6 bases). This CDR3 contains 15 residues. CDR1 and CDR2 from the germline V gene are SNHLY and FYNNEI. V lost 2 bases to trimming and J lost 6 bases, with 17 bases between them. The CDR3 is CASSETVGGVGEQYF. CDR3 nucleotides: TGTGCCAGCAGTGAAACCGTGGGGGGAGTTGGCGAGCAGTACTTC.

CDR3 DNA sequence: TGCAGCGTTGAGTGGAGGGACAGGGATGGCTACACCTTC. Encoded protein: CSVEWRDRDGYTF. V usage is TRBV29-1 and J usage is TRBJ1-2; 9 positions agree with TRBD1. The CDR3 sequence is 13 residues long. Losses at the gene ends were 3 bases for V and 6 bases for J; bases not matched to a gene: 5. The V gene's germline CDR1 is SQVTM and CDR2 ANQGSEA.

The rearrangement joins TRBV27 to TRBJ2-2; 11 positions match TRBD1. The CDR3 spans 16 residues. Germline V gives CDR1 MNHEY, CDR2 SMNVEV (reference sequence). V was clipped by 6 bases and J by 5 bases; unmatched bases: 8. The CDR3 loop reads CASSRGQGAVTGELFF. CDR3 sequence (DNA): TGTGCCAGCAGCCGAGGACAGGGGGCGGTTACCGGGGAGCTGTTTTTT.

The chain has TRBV4-3 and TRBJ2-7, with D hard to call. Germline assignment: CDR1 LGHNA and CDR2 YSLEER. V was pared by 4 bases and J by 3 bases, with 10 bases between. The CDR3 runs 13 residues. The CDR3 sequence is CASSPARGYEQYF. CDR3 in DNA: TGCGCCAGCAGCCCGGCGAGAGGCTACGAGCAGTACTTC.

The genes are TRBV5-4 and TRBJ2-2; D might be TRBD1 or TRBD2, each matching 6 bases. Germline loops: CDR1 SGHNT, CDR2 YYREEE (reference sequence). The CDR3 extends over 14 amino acids. V was pared by 0 bases and J by 6 bases, with 9 bases between. The CDR3 DNA is TGTGCCAGCAGCTTGGCGGGGGCAGCCGGGGAGCTGTTTTTT. Translating it yields CASSLAGAAGELFF.

V gene TRBV9 combines with J gene TRBJ1-2; 8 positions agree with TRBD1. The germline gives CDR1 SGDLS, CDR2 YYNGEE. Unmatched junction bases numbered 7, after V lost 3 bases and J lost 3 bases. This CDR3 contains 15 residues. This CDR3 reads CASSERTGLDYGYTF. The CDR3 nucleotides read TGTGCCAGCAGCGAAAGGACAGGGCTGGACTATGGCTACACCTTC.

This clone was detected ten times or more. Different DNA sequences within this sample yield the same CDR3. The chain carries TRBV29-1 and TRBJ2-2; D not resolved. Trimming cost V 3 bases and J 3 bases, with 5 bases left between them. There are 12 residues in the CDR3. From germline, CDR1 is SQVTM and CDR2 ANQGSEA. This CDR3 reads CSVDRDTGELFF. The CDR3 nucleotides read TGCAGCGTTGATCGGGACACCGGGGAGCTGTTTTTT.

The table lists this clone with a few counts. The chain couples TRBV2 to TRBJ1-2; D is unresolved. The ends were cut back, 10 bases at V and 8 bases at J, with 14 bases in the middle. There are 11 residues in the CDR3. The V gene's germline CDR1 is SNHLY and CDR2 FYNNEI. The CDR3 nucleotides are TGTGCCAACTTCGGATGGGAGGGCTACACCTTC. The encoded protein is CANFGWEGYTF.

The chain has TRBV7-3 and TRBJ2-4; TRBD1 matches 7 bases. V lost 5 bases to trimming and J lost 14 bases; unmatched junction nucleotides: 9. Germline V gene sequence: CDR1 SGHTA, CDR2 FQGTGA. The CDR3 covers 12 residues. The DNA of the CDR3 is TGTGCCAGCAGCCAAGAGTCGGGACAGAAGTACTTC. Translation: CASSQESGQKYF.

The rearrangement joins TRBV4-3 to TRBJ1-4, with TRBD1 matching 9 bases. V lost 1 base, J lost 7 bases, and 13 bases stayed unmatched. Germline lookup yields CDR1 LGHNA and CDR2 YSLEER. This CDR3 spans 18 amino acids. CDR3 sequence (DNA): TGCGCCAGCAGCCAAGTACAGGGGGCGCGGGGGGTCGGTGAAAAACTGTTTTTT. Protein: CASSQVQGARGVGEKLFF.

V and J are TRBV6-5 and TRBJ2-3; no definite D call. Germline V CDR1 and CDR2: MNHEY, SVGAGI. This CDR3 spans 14 amino acids. The ends were cut back, 5 bases at V and 0 bases at J, with 9 bases in the middle. The CDR3 region is CASSQKTSTDTQYF. The CDR3 DNA sequence: TGTGCCAGCAGTCAGAAGACTAGCACAGATACGCAGTATTTT.

The gene calls are TRBV15 and TRBJ2-7, with 9 bases lining up with TRBD2. The V gene's germline CDR1 is LNHNV and CDR2 YYDKDF (reference sequence). CDR3 length: 16 residues. The J segment lost 6 bases and the V segment lost 1 base, leaving 10 bases of the junction unmatched. DNA of the CDR3: TGTGCCACCAGCAGAGCGCGGGAGGGCCCTCTTACCGAGCAGTACTTC. This gives the protein CATSRAREGPLTEQYF.

The chain links TRBV7-9 to TRBJ1-2, with 10 bases fitting TRBD1. The length of the CDR3 is 16 residues. The germline CDR1 and CDR2 sequences are SEHNR and FQNEAQ (reference sequence). The V and J ends lost 5 bases and 3 bases, in that order; junction bases with no gene match: 9. The DNA of the CDR3 is TGTGCCAGCAGCGCCCAGACAGGGGGCCCTCACTATGGCTACACCTTC. Translating gives CASSAQTGGPHYGYTF.

The rearrangement links TRBV28 to TRBJ2-3, with TRBD2 matching over 8 bases. The CDR3 is 15 residues long. The V gene's germline CDR1 is MDHEN and CDR2 SYDVKM. The ends lost 2 bases at V and 3 bases at J; junction bases unmatched: 4. The CDR3 spells CASSLTSGGTDTQYF. CDR3 sequence (DNA): TGTGCCAGCAGTTTAACCAGCGGGGGAACAGATACGCAGTATTTT.

This chain links TRBV5-6 with TRBJ1-2, with D unclear. The germline CDR1 and CDR2 sequences are SGHDT and YYEEEE. The V gene lost 1 base and the J gene lost 4 bases, with 14 bases spanning the gap. This CDR3 spans 15 amino acids. In DNA, the CDR3 is TGTGCCAGCAGCTTGATCTCAGGCCTTGGCTATGGCTACACCTTC. Encoded protein: CASSLISGLGYGYTF.

The sample holds one count of this clone. The gene calls are TRBV5-6 and TRBJ1-5; TRBD1 aligns across 8 bases. The V segment lost 4 bases and the J segment 5 bases; nucleotides outside the gene matches: 8. The germline gives CDR1 SGHDT, CDR2 YYEEEE. The CDR3 runs to 15 residues. CDR3 DNA sequence: TGTGCCAGCAGCCTGGGGACAGGTGGGGATCAGCCCCAGCATTTT. As protein: CASSLGTGGDQPQHF.

The CDR3, as DNA: TGTGCCAGCAGCTTGAGGGGGGTGCTAGGGCCCCAGCATTTT. This translates into CASSLRGVLGPQHF. The gene calls are TRBV5-6 and TRBJ1-5; a weak D match, TRBD1 (6 bases). CDR3 size: 14 residues. V was trimmed by 1 base and J by 9 bases, leaving 14 bases between them. Germline V CDR1 and CDR2: SGHDT, YYEEEE.

The chain carries TRBV6-1 and TRBJ2-6, with D unresolved. Germline CDR1 MNHNS, CDR2 SASEGT. This CDR3 region has 15 residues. V shed 7 bases and J shed 0 bases, with 10 bases lying between them. CDR3 protein: CASTHPLSGANVLTF. CDR3 DNA: TGTGCCAGCACTCACCCACTCTCTGGGGCCAACGTCCTGACTTTC.

The V call is TRBV2, the J call TRBJ1-5; 8 nucleotides line up with TRBD1. CDR1 is SNHLY and CDR2 is FYNNEI in the germline V gene. Germline trimming cut 5 bases from V and 4 bases from J; bases unmatched to any gene: 7. The CDR3 spans 15 residues. CDR3 DNA: TGTGCCAGCAGTACTACCGGGACAGGTAATCAGCCCCAGCATTTT. It specifies CASSTTGTGNQPQHF.